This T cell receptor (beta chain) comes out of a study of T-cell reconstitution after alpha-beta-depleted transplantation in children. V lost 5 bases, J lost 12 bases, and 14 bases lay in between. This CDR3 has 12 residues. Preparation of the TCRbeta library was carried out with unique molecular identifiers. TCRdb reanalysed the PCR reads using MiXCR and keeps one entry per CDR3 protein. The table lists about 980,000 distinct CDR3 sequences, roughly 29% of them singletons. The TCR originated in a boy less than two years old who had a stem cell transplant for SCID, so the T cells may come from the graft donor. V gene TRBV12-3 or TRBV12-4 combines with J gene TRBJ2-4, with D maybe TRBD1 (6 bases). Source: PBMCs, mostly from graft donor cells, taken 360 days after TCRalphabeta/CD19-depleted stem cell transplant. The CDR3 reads CASSLGTWNQYF. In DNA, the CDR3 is TGTGCCAGCAGTCTCGGGACATGGAATCAGTACTTC.